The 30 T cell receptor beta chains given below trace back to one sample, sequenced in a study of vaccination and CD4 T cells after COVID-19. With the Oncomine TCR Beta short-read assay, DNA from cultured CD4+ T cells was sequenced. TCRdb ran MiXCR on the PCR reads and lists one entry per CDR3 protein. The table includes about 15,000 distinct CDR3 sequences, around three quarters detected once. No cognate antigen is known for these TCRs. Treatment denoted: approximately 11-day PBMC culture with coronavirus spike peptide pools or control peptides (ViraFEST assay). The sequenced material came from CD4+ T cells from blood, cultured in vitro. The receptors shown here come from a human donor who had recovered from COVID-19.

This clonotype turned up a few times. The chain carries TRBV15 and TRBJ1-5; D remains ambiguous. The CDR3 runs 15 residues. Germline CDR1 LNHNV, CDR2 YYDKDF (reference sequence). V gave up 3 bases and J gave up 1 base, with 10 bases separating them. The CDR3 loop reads CATSRGLPSNQPQHF. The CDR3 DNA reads TGTGCCACCAGCAGGGGCCTTCCAAGCAATCAGCCCCAGCATTTT.

The CDR3 DNA reads as TGCAGTGCTGCCCGGGACAGGGGGAGTAATCAGCCCCAGCATTTT. Translating gives CSAARDRGSNQPQHF. The rearrangement uses TRBV20-1 and TRBJ1-5; 11 positions match TRBD1. V gave up 5 bases and J gave up 4 bases; unmatched junction bases: 7. From germline, CDR1 is DFQATT and CDR2 SNEGSKA (reference sequence). The CDR3 is made up of 15 amino acids.

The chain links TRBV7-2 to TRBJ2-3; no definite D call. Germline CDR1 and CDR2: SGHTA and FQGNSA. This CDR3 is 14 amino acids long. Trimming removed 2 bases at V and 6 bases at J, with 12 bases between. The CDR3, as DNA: TGTGCCAGCAGCTTACGTCCAAAGGGTGATACGCAGTATTTT. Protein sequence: CASSLRPKGDTQYF.

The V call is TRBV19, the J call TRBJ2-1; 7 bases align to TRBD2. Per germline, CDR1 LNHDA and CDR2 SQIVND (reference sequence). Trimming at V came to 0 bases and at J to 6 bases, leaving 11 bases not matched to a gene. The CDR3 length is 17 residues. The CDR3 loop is CASSIEGRGRDGNEQFF. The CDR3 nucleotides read TGTGCCAGTAGTATAGAAGGGCGCGGGAGAGATGGCAATGAGCAGTTCTTC.

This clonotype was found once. CDR3 in amino acids: CASSYSRDTQYF. CDR3 DNA sequence: TGTGCCAGCAGTTACTCGAGGGATACGCAGTATTTT. V gene TRBV6-5 combines with J gene TRBJ2-3; D is uncertain. The germline V gene has CDR1 MNHEY and CDR2 SVGAGI. This CDR3 region has 12 residues. The germline V and J ends were trimmed by 0 bases and 6 bases, with 4 bases remaining between them.

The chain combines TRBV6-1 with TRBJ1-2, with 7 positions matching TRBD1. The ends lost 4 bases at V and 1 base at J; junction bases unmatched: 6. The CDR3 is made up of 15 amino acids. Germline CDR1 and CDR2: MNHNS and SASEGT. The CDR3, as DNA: TGTGCCAGCAGTGGACGGGACAGACTTAACTATGGCTACACCTTC. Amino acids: CASSGRDRLNYGYTF.

DNA of the CDR3: TGTGCCAGCAGTTTATCAGGCGGCTTAACCTACGAGCAGTACTTC. It encodes CASSLSGGLTYEQYF. V and J are TRBV6-2 or TRBV6-3 and TRBJ2-7; D is undetermined. In germline, CDR1 is MNHEY, CDR2 SVGEGT. V lost 4 bases and J 2 bases, leaving 15 bases between the germline ends. This CDR3 has 15 amino acids.

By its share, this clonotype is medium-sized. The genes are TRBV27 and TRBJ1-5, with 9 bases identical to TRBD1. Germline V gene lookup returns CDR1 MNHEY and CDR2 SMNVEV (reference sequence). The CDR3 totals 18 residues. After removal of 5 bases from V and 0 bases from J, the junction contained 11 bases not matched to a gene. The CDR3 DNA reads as TGTGCCAGCAGTGGGGGGGACAGGGAGTTCTATAGCAATCAGCCCCAGCATTTT. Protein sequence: CASSGGDREFYSNQPQHF.

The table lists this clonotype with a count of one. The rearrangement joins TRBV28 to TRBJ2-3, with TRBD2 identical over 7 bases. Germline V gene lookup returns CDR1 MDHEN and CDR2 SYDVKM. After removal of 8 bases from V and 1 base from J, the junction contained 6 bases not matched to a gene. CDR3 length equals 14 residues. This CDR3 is CASGGVPGTDTQYF. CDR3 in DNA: TGTGCCAGCGGGGGGGTTCCCGGCACAGATACGCAGTATTTT.

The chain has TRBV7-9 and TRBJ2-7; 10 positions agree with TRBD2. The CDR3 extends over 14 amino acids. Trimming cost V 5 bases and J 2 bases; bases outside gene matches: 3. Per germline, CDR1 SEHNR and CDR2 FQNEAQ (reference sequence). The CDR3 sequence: CASSPTSGPYEQYF. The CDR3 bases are TGTGCCAGCAGCCCGACTAGCGGGCCCTACGAGCAGTACTTC.

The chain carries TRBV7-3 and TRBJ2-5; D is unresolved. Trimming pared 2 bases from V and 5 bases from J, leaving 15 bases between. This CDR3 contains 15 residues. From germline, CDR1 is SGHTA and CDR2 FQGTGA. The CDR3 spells CASSLVHIAGETQYF. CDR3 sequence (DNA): TGTGCCAGCAGCTTAGTCCACATAGCCGGGGAGACCCAGTACTTC.

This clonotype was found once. The CDR3 bases are TGTGCCAGCAGCCCCGCGTTGCACTACGAGCAGTACTTC. Its protein is CASSPALHYEQYF. The V call is TRBV6-1, the J call TRBJ2-7, with D unclear. V was shortened by 6 bases and J by 3 bases, with 12 bases between the two germline ends. CDR1 and CDR2 (germline): MNHNS, SASEGT. The CDR3 sequence is 13 residues long.

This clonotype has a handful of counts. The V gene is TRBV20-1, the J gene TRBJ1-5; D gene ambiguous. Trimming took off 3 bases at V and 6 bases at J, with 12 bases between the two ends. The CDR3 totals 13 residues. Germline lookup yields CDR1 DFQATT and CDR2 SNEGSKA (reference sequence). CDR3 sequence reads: CSASGPVSQPQHF. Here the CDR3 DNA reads TGCAGTGCTAGCGGACCTGTCAGTCAGCCCCAGCATTTT.

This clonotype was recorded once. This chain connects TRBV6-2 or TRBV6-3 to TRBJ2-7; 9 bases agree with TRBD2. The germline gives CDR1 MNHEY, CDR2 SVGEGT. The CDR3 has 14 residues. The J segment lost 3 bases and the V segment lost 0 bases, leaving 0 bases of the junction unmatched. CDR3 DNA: TGTGCCAGCAGTTACTCGACTAGCGGCTACGAGCAGTACTTC. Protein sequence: CASSYSTSGYEQYF.

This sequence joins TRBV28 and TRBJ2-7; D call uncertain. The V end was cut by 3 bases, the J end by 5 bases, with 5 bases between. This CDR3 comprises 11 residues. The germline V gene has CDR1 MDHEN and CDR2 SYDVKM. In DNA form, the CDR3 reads TGTGCCAGCAGTTTTTCCGACGAGCAGTACTTC. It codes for CASSFSDEQYF. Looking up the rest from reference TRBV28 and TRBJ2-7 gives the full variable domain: DVKVTQSSRYLVKRTGEKVFLECVQDMDHENMFWYRQDPGLGLRLIYFSYDVKMKEKGDIPEGYSVSREKKERFSLILESASTNQTSMYLCASSFSDEQYFGPGTRLTVT.

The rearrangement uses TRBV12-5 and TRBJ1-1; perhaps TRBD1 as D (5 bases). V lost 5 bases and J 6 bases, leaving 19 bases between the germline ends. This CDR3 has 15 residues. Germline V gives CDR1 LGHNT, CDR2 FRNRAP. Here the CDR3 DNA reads TGTGCTAGTGGTCCAGCCGGGGCTGGGAGCGCTGAAGCTTTCTTT. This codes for CASGPAGAGSAEAFF.

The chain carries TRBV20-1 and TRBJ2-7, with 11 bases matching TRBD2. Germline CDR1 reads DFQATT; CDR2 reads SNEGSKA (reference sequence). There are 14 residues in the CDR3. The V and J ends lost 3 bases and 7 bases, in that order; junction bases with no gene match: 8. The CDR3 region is CSASTVAGGGEQYF. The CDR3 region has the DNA TGCAGTGCTAGTACGGTAGCGGGAGGGGGGGAGCAGTACTTC.

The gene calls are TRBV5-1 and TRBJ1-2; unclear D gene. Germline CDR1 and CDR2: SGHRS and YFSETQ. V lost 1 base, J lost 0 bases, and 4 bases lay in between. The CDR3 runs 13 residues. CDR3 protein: CASSLTTNYGYTF. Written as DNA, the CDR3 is TGCGCCAGCAGCTTGACAACTAACTATGGCTACACCTTC.

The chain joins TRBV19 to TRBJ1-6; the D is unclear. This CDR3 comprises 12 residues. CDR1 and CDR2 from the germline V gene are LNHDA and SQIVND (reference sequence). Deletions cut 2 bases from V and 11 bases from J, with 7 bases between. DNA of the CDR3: TGTGCCAGTAGTATAATCGGGACACCCCTCCACTTT. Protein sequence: CASSIIGTPLHF.

The DNA for the CDR3 is TGTGCCAGCAGTCGGGACGGGCAAGAGACCCAGTACTTC. It yields the protein CASSRDGQETQYF. J is TRBJ2-5 and V is TRBV6-1, with D perhaps being TRBD1 or TRBD2 (5 bases each). Germline V gene lookup returns CDR1 MNHNS and CDR2 SASEGT. V gave up 5 bases and J gave up 2 bases, with 9 bases separating them. The CDR3 covers 13 residues.

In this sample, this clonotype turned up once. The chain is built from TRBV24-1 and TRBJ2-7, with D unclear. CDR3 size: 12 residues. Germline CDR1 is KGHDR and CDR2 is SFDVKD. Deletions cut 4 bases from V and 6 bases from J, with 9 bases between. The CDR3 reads CATSEPGREQYF. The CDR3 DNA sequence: TGTGCCACCAGTGAACCTGGCCGCGAGCAGTACTTC.

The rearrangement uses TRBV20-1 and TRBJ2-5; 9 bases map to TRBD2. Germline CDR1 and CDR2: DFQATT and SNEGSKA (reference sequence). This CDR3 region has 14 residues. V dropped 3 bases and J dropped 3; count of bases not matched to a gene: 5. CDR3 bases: TGCAGTGCTAGTTTGCGGGAGGGGAAAGAGACCCAGTACTTC. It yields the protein CSASLREGKETQYF.

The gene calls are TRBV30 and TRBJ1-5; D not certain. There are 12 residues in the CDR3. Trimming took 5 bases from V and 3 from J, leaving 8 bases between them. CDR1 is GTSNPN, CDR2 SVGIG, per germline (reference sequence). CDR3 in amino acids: CAWGTYNQPQHF. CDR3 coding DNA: TGTGCCTGGGGAACCTACAATCAGCCCCAGCATTTT.

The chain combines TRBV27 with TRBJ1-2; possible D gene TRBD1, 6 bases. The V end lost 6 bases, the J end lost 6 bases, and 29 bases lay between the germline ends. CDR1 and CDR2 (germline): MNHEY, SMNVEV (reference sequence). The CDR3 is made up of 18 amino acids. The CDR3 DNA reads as TGTGCCAGCAGAAATTTCCGAACCCGTACAGGGAGGTTCGATGGCTACACCTTC. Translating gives CASRNFRTRTGRFDGYTF.

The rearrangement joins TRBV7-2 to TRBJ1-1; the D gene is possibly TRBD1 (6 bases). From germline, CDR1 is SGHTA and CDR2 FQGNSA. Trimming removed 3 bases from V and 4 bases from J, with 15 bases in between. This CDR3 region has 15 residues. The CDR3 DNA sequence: TGTGCCAGCAGCTTTCTCAGGGGCACGGGCACTGAAGCTTTCTTT. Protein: CASSFLRGTGTEAFF.

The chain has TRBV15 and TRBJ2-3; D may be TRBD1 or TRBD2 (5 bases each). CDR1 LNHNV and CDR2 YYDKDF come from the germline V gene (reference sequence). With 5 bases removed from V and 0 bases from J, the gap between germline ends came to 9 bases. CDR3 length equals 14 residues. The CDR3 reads CATSARDSTDTQYF. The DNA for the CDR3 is TGTGCCACCAGCGCCCGGGACAGCACAGATACGCAGTATTTT.

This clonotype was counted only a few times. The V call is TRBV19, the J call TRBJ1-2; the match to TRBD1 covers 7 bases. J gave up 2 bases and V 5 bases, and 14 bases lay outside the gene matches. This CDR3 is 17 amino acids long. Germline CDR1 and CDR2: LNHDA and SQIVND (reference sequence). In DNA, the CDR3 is TGTGCCAGTAGTCCCGACACCGGGACAGCAACGAACTATGGCTACACCTTC. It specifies CASSPDTGTATNYGYTF.

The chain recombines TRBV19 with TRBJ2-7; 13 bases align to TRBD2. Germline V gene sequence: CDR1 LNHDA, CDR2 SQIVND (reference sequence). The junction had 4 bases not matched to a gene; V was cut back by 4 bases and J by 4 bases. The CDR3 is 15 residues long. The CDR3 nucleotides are TGTGCCAGTAGTAGGACTAGCGGGAGCGAGTACGAGCAGTACTTC. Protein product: CASSRTSGSEYEQYF. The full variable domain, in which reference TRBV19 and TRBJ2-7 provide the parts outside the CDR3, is DGGITQSPKYLFRKEGQNVTLSCEQNLNHDAMYWYRQDPGQGLRLIYYSQIVNDFQKGDIAEGYSVSREKKESFPLTVTSAQKNPTAFYLCASSRTSGSEYEQYFGPGTRLTVT.

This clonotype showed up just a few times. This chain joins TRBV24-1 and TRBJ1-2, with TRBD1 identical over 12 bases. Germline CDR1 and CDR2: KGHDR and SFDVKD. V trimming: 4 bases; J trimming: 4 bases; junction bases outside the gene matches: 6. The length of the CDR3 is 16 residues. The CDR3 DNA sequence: TGTGCCACCAGTGACGGGACAGGGGGCCGGGGCTATGGCTACACCTTC. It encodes CATSDGTGGRGYGYTF.

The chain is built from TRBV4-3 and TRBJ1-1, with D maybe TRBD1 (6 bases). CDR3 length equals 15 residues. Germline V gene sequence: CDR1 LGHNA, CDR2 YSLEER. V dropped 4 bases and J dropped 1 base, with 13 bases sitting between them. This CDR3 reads CASSRETGANTEAFF. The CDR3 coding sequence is TGCGCCAGCAGCCGAGAGACAGGTGCGAACACTGAAGCTTTCTTT.